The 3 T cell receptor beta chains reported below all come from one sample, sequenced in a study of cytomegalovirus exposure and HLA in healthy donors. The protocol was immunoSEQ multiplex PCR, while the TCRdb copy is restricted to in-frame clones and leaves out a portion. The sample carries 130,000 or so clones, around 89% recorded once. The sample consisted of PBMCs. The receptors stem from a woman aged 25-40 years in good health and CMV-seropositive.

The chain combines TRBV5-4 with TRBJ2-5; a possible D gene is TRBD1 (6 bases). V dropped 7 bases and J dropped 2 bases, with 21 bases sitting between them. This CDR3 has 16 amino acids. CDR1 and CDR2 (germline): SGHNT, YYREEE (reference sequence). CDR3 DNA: TGTGCCAGCTACATAGGGGGTCGCGGCAGTCAAGAGACCCAGTACTTC. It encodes CASYIGGRGSQETQYF.

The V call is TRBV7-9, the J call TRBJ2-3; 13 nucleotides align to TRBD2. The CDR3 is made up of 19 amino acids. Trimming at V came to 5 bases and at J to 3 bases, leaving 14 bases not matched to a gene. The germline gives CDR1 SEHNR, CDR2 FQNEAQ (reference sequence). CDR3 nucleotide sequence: TGTGCCAGCAGCCCGAGGACTAGCGGGAGTCAGGAAATAACAGATACGCAGTATTTT. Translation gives CASSPRTSGSQEITDTQYF.

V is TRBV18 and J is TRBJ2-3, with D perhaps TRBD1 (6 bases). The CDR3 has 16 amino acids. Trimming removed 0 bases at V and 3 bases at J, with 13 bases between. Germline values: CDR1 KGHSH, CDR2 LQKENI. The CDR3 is CASSPPDRLLTDTQYF. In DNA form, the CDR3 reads TGTGCCAGCTCACCACCCGACAGGCTTCTGACAGATACGCAGTATTTT. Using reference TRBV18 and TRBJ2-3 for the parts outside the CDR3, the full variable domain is NAGVMQNPRHLVRRRGQEARLRCSPMKGHSHVYWYRQLPEEGLKFMVYLQKENIIDESGMPKERFSAEFPKEGPSILRIQQVVRGDSAAYFCASSPPDRLLTDTQYFGPGTRLTVL.